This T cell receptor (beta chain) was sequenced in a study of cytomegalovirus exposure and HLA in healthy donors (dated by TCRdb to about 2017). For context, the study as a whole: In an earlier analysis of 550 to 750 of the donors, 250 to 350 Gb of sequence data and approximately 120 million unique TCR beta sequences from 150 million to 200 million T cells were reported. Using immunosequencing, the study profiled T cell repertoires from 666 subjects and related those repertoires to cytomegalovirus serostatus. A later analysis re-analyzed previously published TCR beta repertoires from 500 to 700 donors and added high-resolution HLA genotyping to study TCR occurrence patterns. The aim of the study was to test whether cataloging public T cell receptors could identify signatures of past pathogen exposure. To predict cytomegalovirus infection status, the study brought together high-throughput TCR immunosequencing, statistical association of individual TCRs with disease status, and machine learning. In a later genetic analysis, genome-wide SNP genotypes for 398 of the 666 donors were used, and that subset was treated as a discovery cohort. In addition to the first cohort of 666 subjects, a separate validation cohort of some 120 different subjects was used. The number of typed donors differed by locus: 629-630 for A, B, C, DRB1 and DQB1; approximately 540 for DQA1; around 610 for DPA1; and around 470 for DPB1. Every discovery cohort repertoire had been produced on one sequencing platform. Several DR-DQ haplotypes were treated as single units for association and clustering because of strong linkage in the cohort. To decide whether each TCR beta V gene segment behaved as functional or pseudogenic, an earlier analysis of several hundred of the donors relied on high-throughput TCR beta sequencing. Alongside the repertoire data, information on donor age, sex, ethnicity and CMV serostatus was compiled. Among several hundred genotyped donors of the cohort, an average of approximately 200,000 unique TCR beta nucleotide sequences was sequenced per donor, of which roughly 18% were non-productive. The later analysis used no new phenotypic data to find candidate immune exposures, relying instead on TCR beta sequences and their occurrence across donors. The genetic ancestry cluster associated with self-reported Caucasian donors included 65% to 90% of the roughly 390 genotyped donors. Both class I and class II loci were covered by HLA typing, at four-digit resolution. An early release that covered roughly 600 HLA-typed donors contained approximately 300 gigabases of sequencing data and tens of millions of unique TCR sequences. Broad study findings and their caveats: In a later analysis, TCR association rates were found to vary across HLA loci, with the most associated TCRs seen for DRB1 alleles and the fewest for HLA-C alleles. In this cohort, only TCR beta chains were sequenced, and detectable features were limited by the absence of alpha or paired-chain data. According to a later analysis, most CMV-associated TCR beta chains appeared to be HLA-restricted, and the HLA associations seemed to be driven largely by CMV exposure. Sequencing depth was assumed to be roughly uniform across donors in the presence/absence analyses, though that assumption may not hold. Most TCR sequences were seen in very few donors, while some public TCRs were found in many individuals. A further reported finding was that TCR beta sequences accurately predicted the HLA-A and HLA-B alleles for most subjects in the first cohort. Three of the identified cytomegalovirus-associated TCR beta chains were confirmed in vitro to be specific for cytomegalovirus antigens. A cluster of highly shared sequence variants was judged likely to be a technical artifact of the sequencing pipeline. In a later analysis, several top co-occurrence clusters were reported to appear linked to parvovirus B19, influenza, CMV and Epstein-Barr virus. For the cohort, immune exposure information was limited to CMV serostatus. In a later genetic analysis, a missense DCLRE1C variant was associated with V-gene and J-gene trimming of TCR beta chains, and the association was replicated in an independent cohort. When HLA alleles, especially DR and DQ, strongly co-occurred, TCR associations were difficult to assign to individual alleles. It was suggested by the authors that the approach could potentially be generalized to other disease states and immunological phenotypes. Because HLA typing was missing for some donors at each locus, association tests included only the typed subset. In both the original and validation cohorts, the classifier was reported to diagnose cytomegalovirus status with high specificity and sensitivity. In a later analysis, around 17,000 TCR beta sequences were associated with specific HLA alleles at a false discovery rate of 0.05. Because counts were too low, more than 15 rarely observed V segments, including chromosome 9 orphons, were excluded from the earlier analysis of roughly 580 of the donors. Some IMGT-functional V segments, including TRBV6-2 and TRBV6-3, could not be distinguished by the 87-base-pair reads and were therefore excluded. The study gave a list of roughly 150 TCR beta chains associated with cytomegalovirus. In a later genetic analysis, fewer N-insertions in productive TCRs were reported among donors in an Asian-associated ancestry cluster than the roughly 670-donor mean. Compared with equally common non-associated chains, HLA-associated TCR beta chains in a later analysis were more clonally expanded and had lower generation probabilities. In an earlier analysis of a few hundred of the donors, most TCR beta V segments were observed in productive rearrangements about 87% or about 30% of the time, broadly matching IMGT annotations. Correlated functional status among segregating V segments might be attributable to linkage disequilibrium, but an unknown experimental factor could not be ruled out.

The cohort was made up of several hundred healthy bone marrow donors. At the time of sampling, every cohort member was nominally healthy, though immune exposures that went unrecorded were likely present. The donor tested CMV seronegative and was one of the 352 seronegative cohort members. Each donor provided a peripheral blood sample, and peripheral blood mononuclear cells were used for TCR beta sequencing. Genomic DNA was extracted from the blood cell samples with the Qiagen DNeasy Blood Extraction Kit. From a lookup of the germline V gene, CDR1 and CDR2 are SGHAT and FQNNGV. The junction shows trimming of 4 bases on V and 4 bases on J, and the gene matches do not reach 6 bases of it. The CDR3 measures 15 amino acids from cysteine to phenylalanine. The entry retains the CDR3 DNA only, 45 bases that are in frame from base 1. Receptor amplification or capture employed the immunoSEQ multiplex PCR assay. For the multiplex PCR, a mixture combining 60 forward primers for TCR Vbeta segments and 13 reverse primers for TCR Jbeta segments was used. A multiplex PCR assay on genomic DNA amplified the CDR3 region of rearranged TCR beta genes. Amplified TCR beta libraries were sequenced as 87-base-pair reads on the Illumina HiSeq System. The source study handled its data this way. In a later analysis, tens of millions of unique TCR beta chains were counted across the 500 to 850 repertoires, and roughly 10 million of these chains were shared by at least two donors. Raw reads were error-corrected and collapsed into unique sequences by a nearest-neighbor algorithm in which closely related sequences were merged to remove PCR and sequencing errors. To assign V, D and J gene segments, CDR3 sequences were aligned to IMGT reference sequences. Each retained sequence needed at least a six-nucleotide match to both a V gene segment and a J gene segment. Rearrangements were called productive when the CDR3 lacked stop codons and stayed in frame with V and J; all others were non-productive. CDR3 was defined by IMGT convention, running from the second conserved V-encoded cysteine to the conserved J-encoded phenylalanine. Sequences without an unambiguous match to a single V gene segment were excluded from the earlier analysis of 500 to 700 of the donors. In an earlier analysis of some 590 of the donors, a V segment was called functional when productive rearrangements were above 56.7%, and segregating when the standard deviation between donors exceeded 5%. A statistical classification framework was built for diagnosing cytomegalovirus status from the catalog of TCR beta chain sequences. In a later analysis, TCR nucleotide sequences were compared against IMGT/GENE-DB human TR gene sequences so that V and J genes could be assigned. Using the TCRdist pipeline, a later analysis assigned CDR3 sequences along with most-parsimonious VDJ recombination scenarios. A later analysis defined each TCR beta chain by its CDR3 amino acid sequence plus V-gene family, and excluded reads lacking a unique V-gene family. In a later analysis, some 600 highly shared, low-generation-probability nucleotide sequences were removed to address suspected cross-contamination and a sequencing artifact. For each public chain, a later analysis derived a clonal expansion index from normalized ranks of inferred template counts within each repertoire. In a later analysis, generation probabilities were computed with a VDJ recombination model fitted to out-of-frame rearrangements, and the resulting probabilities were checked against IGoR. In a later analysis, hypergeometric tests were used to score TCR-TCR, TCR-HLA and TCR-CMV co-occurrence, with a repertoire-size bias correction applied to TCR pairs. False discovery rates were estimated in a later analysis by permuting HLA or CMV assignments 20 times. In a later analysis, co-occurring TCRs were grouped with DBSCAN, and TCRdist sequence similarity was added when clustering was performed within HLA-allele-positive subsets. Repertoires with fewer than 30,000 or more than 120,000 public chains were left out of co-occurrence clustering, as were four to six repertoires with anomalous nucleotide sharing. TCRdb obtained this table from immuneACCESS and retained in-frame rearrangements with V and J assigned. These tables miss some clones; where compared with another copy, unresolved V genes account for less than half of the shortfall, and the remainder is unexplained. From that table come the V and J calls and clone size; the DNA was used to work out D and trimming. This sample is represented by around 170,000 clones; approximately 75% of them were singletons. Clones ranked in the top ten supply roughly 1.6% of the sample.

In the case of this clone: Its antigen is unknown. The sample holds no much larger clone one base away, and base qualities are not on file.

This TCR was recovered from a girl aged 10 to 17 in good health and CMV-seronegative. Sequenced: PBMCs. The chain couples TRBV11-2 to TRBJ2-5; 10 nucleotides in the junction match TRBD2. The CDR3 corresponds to CASSSSGGALETQYF. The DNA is TGTGCCAGCAGCTCGAGCGGGGGGGCCTTAGAGACCCAGTACTTC.